The rows below give T cell receptor beta chains drawn from one sample of a study of blood T cells in healthy people across ages. Each CDR3 protein gets one entry after TCRdb re-called the 5' RACE reads with MiXCR. The sample yields about 1 million distinct CDR3 sequences, 25% seen once. The sample was also reused in another study, on T cells of mothers and their children.

The sequenced material came from blood. These TCRs come from a girl aged 2-10 years in good health. Both conserved end residues are part of each CDR3. Each record gives: D gene, J gene, clone size, V gene, CDR3 DNA, CDR3 protein. A D gene is named only where the DNA matches it firmly. Clone size appears in some rows only: once, few, many, or a class for an expanded clone.

D gene: -; J gene: TRBJ1-1; clone size: few; V gene: TRBV29-1; CDR3 DNA: TGCAGCGTCGCTGAGAGGGTTGAAGCTTTCTTT; CDR3 protein: CSVAERVEAFF
D gene: TRBD2; J gene: TRBJ2-7; clone size: once; V gene: TRBV2; CDR3 DNA: TGTGCCGGCAGCAAGACTAGCGGAACCTACGAGCAGTACTTC; CDR3 protein: CAGSKTSGTYEQYF
D gene: -; J gene: TRBJ1-5; clone size: -; V gene: TRBV6-2/TRBV6-3; CDR3 DNA: TGTGCCAGCAGTCCCCGAGGGATGGGAGGTCAGCCCCAGCATTTT; CDR3 protein: CASSPRGMGGQPQHF
D gene: -; J gene: TRBJ1-2; clone size: few; V gene: TRBV12-3/TRBV12-4; CDR3 DNA: TGTGCCAGCAGCCAGACAGATAGTTATGGCTACACCTTC; CDR3 protein: CASSQTDSYGYTF
D gene: TRBD2; J gene: TRBJ2-5; clone size: -; V gene: TRBV5-1; CDR3 DNA: TGCGCCAGCAGCTCCGAAGGTCCGGGACTAGCGGACCAAGAGACCCAGTACTTC; CDR3 protein: CASSSEGPGLADQETQYF
D gene: -; J gene: TRBJ2-1; clone size: -; V gene: TRBV6-2/TRBV6-3; CDR3 DNA: TGTGCCAGCCTGGGAGGGGGCCACAATGAGCAGTTCTTC; CDR3 protein: CASLGGGHNEQFF
D gene: -; J gene: TRBJ2-3; clone size: few; V gene: TRBV5-6; CDR3 DNA: TGTGCCAGCAGCTTGAGGCAGGGAGCAGATACGCAGTATTTT; CDR3 protein: CASSLRQGADTQYF
D gene: TRBD2; J gene: TRBJ2-1; clone size: -; V gene: TRBV5-1; CDR3 DNA: TGCGCCAGCAGCTTGGTGACTAGCGGACCCTACAATGAGCAGTTCTTC; CDR3 protein: CASSLVTSGPYNEQFF
D gene: -; J gene: TRBJ2-5; clone size: few; V gene: TRBV3-1; CDR3 DNA: TGTGCCAGCAGCCAAGATCACCAGCTTCAAGAGACCCAGTACTTC; CDR3 protein: CASSQDHQLQETQYF
D gene: -; J gene: TRBJ2-3; clone size: -; V gene: TRBV4-1; CDR3 DNA: TGCGCCAGCAGCCGTGTGGCTCAGGGCGTTGATACGCAGTATTTT; CDR3 protein: CASSRVAQGVDTQYF
D gene: TRBD2; J gene: TRBJ2-5; clone size: few; V gene: TRBV7-2; CDR3 DNA: TGTGCCAGCGGCCTAGCGGGAGCGGGGTTGGAGACCCAGTACTTC; CDR3 protein: CASGLAGAGLETQYF
D gene: TRBD2; J gene: TRBJ2-5; clone size: -; V gene: TRBV7-2; CDR3 DNA: TGTGCCAGCAGCTCTGCGGTAGCGGGAGTAGAGACCCAGTACTTC; CDR3 protein: CASSSAVAGVETQYF
D gene: TRBD1; J gene: TRBJ1-1; clone size: -; V gene: TRBV27; CDR3 DNA: TGTGCCAGCAGAGACAGGGGATTAGCTGGAGCTTTCTTT; CDR3 protein: CASRDRGLAGAFF
D gene: -; J gene: TRBJ1-1; clone size: -; V gene: TRBV29-1; CDR3 DNA: TGCAGCGACCTGATCACTGAAGCTTTCTTT; CDR3 protein: CSDLITEAFF
D gene: TRBD1; J gene: TRBJ2-1; clone size: few; V gene: TRBV5-4; CDR3 DNA: TGTGCCAGCAGCTGGGCCCTGACAGGGGGCAATGAGCAGTTCTTC; CDR3 protein: CASSWALTGGNEQFF
D gene: -; J gene: TRBJ2-7; clone size: -; V gene: TRBV6-6; CDR3 DNA: TGTGCCAGCAGTTACTTTGGGCAAGCTGCCTACGAGCAGTACTTC; CDR3 protein: CASSYFGQAAYEQYF
D gene: TRBD2; J gene: TRBJ2-5; clone size: few; V gene: TRBV27; CDR3 DNA: TGTGCCAGCAGTCCCTTTAGCGGGAGGGCCCCGTTCTTC; CDR3 protein: CASSPFSGRAPFF
D gene: -; J gene: TRBJ1-1; clone size: few; V gene: TRBV20-1; CDR3 DNA: TGCAGTGCTAACAAAATATCGGACACTGAAGCTTTCTTT; CDR3 protein: CSANKISDTEAFF
D gene: TRBD1; J gene: TRBJ2-3; clone size: few; V gene: TRBV27; CDR3 DNA: TGTGCCAGCACCCCGCGTGGGACAGGGGGGAAGGATACGCAGTATTTT; CDR3 protein: CASTPRGTGGKDTQYF
D gene: TRBD2; J gene: TRBJ2-5; clone size: -; V gene: TRBV3-1; CDR3 DNA: TGTGCCAGCAGCCAAGATAGCGGGAGACAGGAGACCCAGTACTTC; CDR3 protein: CASSQDSGRQETQYF
D gene: -; J gene: TRBJ1-5; clone size: many; V gene: TRBV28; CDR3 DNA: TGTGCCAGCAGCCCAAGGGGGGATCAGCCCCAGCATTTT; CDR3 protein: CASSPRGDQPQHF
D gene: -; J gene: TRBJ2-7; clone size: few; V gene: TRBV6-1; CDR3 DNA: TGTGCCACGGGGGACGGAGGGTCTAGTTACGAGCAGTACTTC; CDR3 protein: CATGDGGSSYEQYF
D gene: -; J gene: TRBJ2-5; clone size: -; V gene: TRBV2; CDR3 DNA: TGTGCCAGCAGCAGCGAACCAGGAGAGACCCAGTACTTC; CDR3 protein: CASSSEPGETQYF
D gene: TRBD2; J gene: TRBJ2-3; clone size: few; V gene: TRBV29-1; CDR3 DNA: TGCAGCGCGACGGGACTAGCGGGGACAGATACGCAGTATTTT; CDR3 protein: CSATGLAGTDTQYF
D gene: -; J gene: TRBJ2-1; clone size: -; V gene: TRBV7-9; CDR3 DNA: TGTGCCAGCAGCTCGGGGGCGGGAAACAATGAGCAGTTCTTC; CDR3 protein: CASSSGAGNNEQFF
D gene: -; J gene: TRBJ2-1; clone size: few; V gene: TRBV18; CDR3 DNA: TGTGCCAGCTCACCGCCCCGGACTGGAAGTAATGAGCAGTTCTTC; CDR3 protein: CASSPPRTGSNEQFF
D gene: -; J gene: TRBJ2-3; clone size: -; V gene: TRBV6-5; CDR3 DNA: TGTGCCAGCGGCCCGGTTGGGGCGGATACGCAGTATTTT; CDR3 protein: CASGPVGADTQYF
D gene: -; J gene: TRBJ2-7; clone size: few; V gene: TRBV28; CDR3 DNA: TGTGCCAGCAGGGGGACCGGGGCCTACGAGCAGTACTTC; CDR3 protein: CASRGTGAYEQYF
D gene: -; J gene: TRBJ2-1; clone size: -; V gene: TRBV29-1; CDR3 DNA: TGCGGCGTGATTCTGGATGGGACCTCCTACAATGAGCAGTTCTTC; CDR3 protein: CGVILDGTSYNEQFF
D gene: -; J gene: TRBJ2-5; clone size: few; V gene: TRBV11-2; CDR3 DNA: TGTGCCAGCAGCTTTGTGGACGGGACAGCGGGGGAGACCCAGTACTTC; CDR3 protein: CASSFVDGTAGETQYF
D gene: TRBD1; J gene: TRBJ2-7; clone size: once; V gene: TRBV6-5; CDR3 DNA: TGTGCCAGCAGATATTCCGGGACAGGGGGTTACGAGCAGTACTTC; CDR3 protein: CASRYSGTGGYEQYF
D gene: TRBD2; J gene: TRBJ2-1; clone size: -; V gene: TRBV10-3; CDR3 DNA: TGTGCCATCAGTGACAAGGGAGCGGGGGCCGGGAATGAGCAGTTCTTC; CDR3 protein: CAISDKGAGAGNEQFF
D gene: TRBD1; J gene: TRBJ1-1; clone size: few; V gene: TRBV7-9; CDR3 DNA: TGTGCCAGTAAGTCGGACAGGGCGAACACTGAAGCTTTCTTT; CDR3 protein: CASKSDRANTEAFF
D gene: -; J gene: TRBJ1-3; clone size: few; V gene: TRBV7-2; CDR3 DNA: TGTGCCAGCAGCTTAAGTTTGAGTAGCTCTGGAAACACCATATATTTT; CDR3 protein: CASSLSLSSSGNTIYF
D gene: -; J gene: TRBJ2-5; clone size: few; V gene: TRBV6-6; CDR3 DNA: TGTGCCAGCAGTTATCTGGGCCTCGGGGAGCAGTACTTC; CDR3 protein: CASSYLGLGEQYF
D gene: TRBD2; J gene: TRBJ2-7; clone size: many; V gene: TRBV15; CDR3 DNA: TGTGCCACCAGCAGAGGCACTAGCGGAAACTACGAGCAGTACTTC; CDR3 protein: CATSRGTSGNYEQYF
D gene: TRBD1; J gene: TRBJ2-7; clone size: -; V gene: TRBV5-1; CDR3 DNA: TGCGCCAGCAGCCAGGGACAGGGGGATGCCGAGCAGTACTTC; CDR3 protein: CASSQGQGDAEQYF
D gene: -; J gene: TRBJ2-7; clone size: -; V gene: TRBV5-1; CDR3 DNA: TGCGCCAGCAGCCGCTTGGAGCCTCTCGAGCAGTACTTC; CDR3 protein: CASSRLEPLEQYF
D gene: TRBD1; J gene: TRBJ2-1; clone size: -; V gene: TRBV5-1; CDR3 DNA: TGCGCCAGCAGCCCGCAGACAGGGAACAATGAGCAGTTCTTC; CDR3 protein: CASSPQTGNNEQFF
D gene: TRBD2; J gene: TRBJ2-1; clone size: few; V gene: TRBV10-2; CDR3 DNA: TGCGCCAGCATTAGCGGGACCTACAATGAGCAGTTCTTC; CDR3 protein: CASISGTYNEQFF
D gene: -; J gene: TRBJ1-2; clone size: -; V gene: TRBV12-3/TRBV12-4; CDR3 DNA: TGTGCCAGCAGTTCCGTGACAGGCTGTGGCTACACCTTC; CDR3 protein: CASSSVTGCGYTF
D gene: TRBD2; J gene: TRBJ2-3; clone size: medium-sized; V gene: TRBV7-2; CDR3 DNA: TGTGCCAGCAGCTTGACTAGCGGGAGCACAGATACGCAGTATTTT; CDR3 protein: CASSLTSGSTDTQYF